This T cell receptor (beta chain) stems from a study of T-cell memory formation after mild COVID-19. One entry per CDR3 protein results from TCRdb running MiXCR on the 5' RACE reads. The data show approximately 150,000 distinct CDR3 sequences, with over 15% seen just once and approximately 2.3% held by the top ten. V was cut by 5 bases and J by 5 bases, with 18 bases left in between. CDR3 length: 15 residues. Germline-derived CDR1 and CDR2 are SGHTA and FQGNSA. The V gene is TRBV7-2, the J gene TRBJ1-2, with TRBD1 as a possible D gene (5 bases). The source is an adult woman who had mild COVID-19 (a few samples of this study predate the infection). Cell type and time point are not known. The material sequenced was PBMCs or a T cell subset sorted from them (not recorded which). The CDR3 loop reads CASSPTPGTPYGYTF. The CDR3 nucleotides are TGTGCCAGCAGCCCTACACCGGGGACTCCTTATGGCTACACCTTC.